Listed here are 15 T cell receptor beta chains from one sample, sequenced in a study of T cell responses to AZD1222 COVID-19 vaccine. Profiled with immunoSEQ multiplex PCR; TCRdb holds only in-frame clones, not every one. Of about 77,000 clones listed, under 95% are singletons. Here the sequenced sample was peripheral blood, taken 28 days after the second AZD1222 dose. The receptors here all came from an adult who received the AZD1222 COVID-19 vaccine.

V and J are TRBV6-6 and TRBJ2-7; TRBD2 aligns across 9 bases. CDR1 is MNHNY and CDR2 is SVGAGI in the germline V gene (reference sequence). This CDR3 has 14 residues. V gave up 9 bases and J gave up 3 bases; unmatched junction bases: 9. The CDR3 coding sequence is TGTGCCAGTGTTGATGATAGCGGGAGCTACGAGCAGTACTTC. This gives the protein CASVDDSGSYEQYF.

V gene TRBV5-1 combines with J gene TRBJ2-6; D ambiguous. Germline CDR1 and CDR2: SGHRS and YFSETQ. V lost 0 bases to trimming and J lost 2 bases, with 3 bases between them. The CDR3 sequence is 14 residues long. CDR3: CASSLEAGANVLTF. The CDR3 DNA follows: TGCGCCAGCAGCTTGGAGGCTGGGGCCAACGTCCTGACTTTC.

The table lists this clone with a count of one. J is TRBJ2-5 and V is TRBV5-1, with D possibly matching TRBD2 (6 bases). The CDR3 is made up of 15 amino acids. Germline CDR1 reads SGHRS; CDR2 reads YFSETQ. The germline V and J ends were trimmed by 2 bases and 5 bases, with 16 bases remaining between them. The CDR3 DNA reads as TGCGCCAGCAGCTTTCGGACGGGAGAGAAGGAGACCCAGTACTTC. This translates into CASSFRTGEKETQYF.

In DNA form, the CDR3 reads TGTGCCTGCCTTCTAGCGGGAGAGGTGAATGAGCAGTTCTTC. Protein sequence: CACLLAGEVNEQFF. This chain links TRBV30 with TRBJ2-1; 10 bases are shared with TRBD2. The germline V gene has CDR1 GTSNPN and CDR2 SVGIG (reference sequence). The CDR3 covers 14 residues. Trimming removed 6 bases from V and 7 bases from J; junction bases left unmatched: 9.

The V call is TRBV30, the J call TRBJ2-3; 10 bases line up with TRBD2. The CDR3 contains 15 residues. In germline, CDR1 is GTSNPN, CDR2 SVGIG (reference sequence). V gave up 5 bases and J gave up 1 base; unmatched junction bases: 6. The CDR3 protein is CAWVGLAIGTDTQYF. The CDR3 nucleotides read TGTGCCTGGGTGGGACTAGCGATAGGCACAGATACGCAGTATTTT.

The chain links TRBV24-1 to TRBJ2-7; 10 bases line up with TRBD2. Losses at the gene ends were 1 base for V and 5 bases for J; bases not matched to a gene: 13. CDR3 length: 18 amino acids. Germline lookup yields CDR1 KGHDR and CDR2 SFDVKD. The DNA for the CDR3 is TGTGCCACCAGTGATTTACGCGTCCGGCTAGCGGGAGATAACGAGCAGTACTTC. Translation gives CATSDLRVRLAGDNEQYF.

The chain carries TRBV11-3 and TRBJ2-1; D might be TRBD2 (5 bases). Germline CDR1 reads SGHNT; CDR2 reads YENEEA. V lost 5 bases to trimming and J lost 0 bases, with 14 bases between them. The CDR3 spans 16 residues. This CDR3 reads CASSPREGPSYNEQFF. CDR3 DNA sequence: TGTGCCAGCAGCCCTCGTGAGGGCCCCTCCTACAATGAGCAGTTCTTC.

The chain carries TRBV4-1 and TRBJ1-2; 11 bases line up with TRBD1. CDR3 length equals 19 residues. In germline, CDR1 is MGHRA, CDR2 YSYEKL. J gave up 2 bases and V 0 bases, and 11 bases lay outside the gene matches. The CDR3 DNA sequence: TGCGCCAGCAGCCAAGACCCATCGCCCGGACAGGGGGCGAACTATGGCTACACCTTC. Residues: CASSQDPSPGQGANYGYTF.

The rearrangement joins TRBV7-9 to TRBJ1-4; unclear D gene. V gave up 4 bases and J gave up 0 bases, with 9 bases separating them. This CDR3 has 15 amino acids. Per the germline V gene, CDR1 is SEHNR and CDR2 is FQNEAQ (reference sequence). The chain's CDR3 is CASSSLRATNEKLFF. The CDR3 DNA reads as TGTGCCAGCAGCTCACTAAGGGCAACTAATGAAAAACTGTTTTTT.

This chain joins TRBV21-1 and TRBJ1-2. TRBV21-1 is a documented pseudogene. There are 14 residues in the CDR3. The CDR3 loop reads CASSKATEYYGYTF. The CDR3 DNA reads as TGTGCCAGCAGCAAAGCTACGGAATACTATGGCTACACCTTC.

The genes are TRBV7-9 and TRBJ1-3; a possible D gene is TRBD1 (5 bases). Germline V CDR1 and CDR2: SEHNR, FQNEAQ (reference sequence). Between the trimmed V and J ends, which lost 0 bases and 0 bases, there was a span of 12 bases. This CDR3 comprises 17 residues. The CDR3 sequence: CASSLARGLSSGNTIYF. CDR3 DNA: TGTGCCAGCAGCTTAGCACGGGGCCTATCCTCTGGAAACACCATATATTTT.

The V and J genes are TRBV3-1 (or the pseudogene TRBV3-2) and TRBJ2-1; D remains ambiguous. Trimming took off 4 bases at V and 1 base at J, with 8 bases between the two ends. This CDR3 has 14 amino acids. Germline CDR1 LGHDT, CDR2 YNNKEL (reference sequence). The CDR3 DNA sequence: TGTGCCAGCAGCCCCACCGCATCCTACAATGAGCAGTTCTTC. Amino acid sequence: CASSPTASYNEQFF.

V and J are TRBV2 and TRBJ2-1; no clear D. The CDR3 spans 13 residues. The V end lost 1 base, the J end lost 11 bases, and 12 bases lay between the germline ends. Germline assignment: CDR1 SNHLY and CDR2 FYNNEI. CDR3: CASSEELLIQQFF. CDR3 DNA sequence: TGTGCCAGCAGTGAAGAACTTCTAATTCAGCAGTTCTTC.

This clone was counted once. This sequence joins TRBV6-4 and TRBJ2-1; 9 bases are shared with TRBD1. With 6 bases clipped from V and 8 bases from J, the junction kept 8 bases outside the gene matches. Germline CDR1 MRHNA, CDR2 SNTAGT. The CDR3 has 14 amino acids. The CDR3 nucleotides read TGTGCCAGCAGCCGGGACAGGGAATCGGATGAGCAGTTCTTC. It specifies CASSRDRESDEQFF.

This chain joins TRBV19 and TRBJ2-1; weak D call: TRBD2 (6 bases). The V gene's germline CDR1 is LNHDA and CDR2 SQIVND (reference sequence). The CDR3 is made up of 16 amino acids. The V and J ends lost 8 bases and 0 bases respectively, with 17 bases between them. This CDR3 is CASCKSGRSSYNEQFF. In nucleotides, the CDR3 is TGTGCCAGTTGTAAGAGCGGGCGGAGCTCCTACAATGAGCAGTTCTTC.